The rows below give T cell receptor beta chains drawn from one sample of a study of control samples from healthy donors and cancer patients. Here immunoSEQ multiplex PCR was the method, and the copy in TCRdb shows in-frame clones only, minus some. The sample includes some 120,000 clones, approximately 89% of them seen just once. Material: blood. The receptors come from a man between 60 and 75 years old in good health. Each CDR3 is given with its conserved first and last residue. D genes are given only for firm matches. The size of a clone is reported for some rows only, either as once, few or many, or as a class for expanded clones.

clone_size: -; d_call: TRBD1; v_call: TRBV9; j_call: TRBJ1-2; cdr3_aa: CASSEQQGAQGGYTF; cdr3_nt: TGTGCCAGCAGCGAGCAACAGGGGGCGCAGGGTGGCTACACCTTC
clone_size: -; d_call: -; v_call: TRBV12-3/TRBV12-4; j_call: TRBJ1-5; cdr3_aa: CASSFVSQPQHF; cdr3_nt: TGTGCCAGCAGTTTTGTAAGTCAGCCCCAGCATTTT
clone_size: -; d_call: TRBD2; v_call: TRBV5-1; j_call: TRBJ2-5; cdr3_aa: CASSPGLAGTQGETQYF; cdr3_nt: TGCGCCAGCAGCCCCGGACTAGCGGGAACTCAGGGGGAGACCCAGTACTTC
clone_size: once; d_call: -; v_call: TRBV4-1; j_call: TRBJ1-2; cdr3_aa: CASSQGPGANYGYTF; cdr3_nt: TGCGCCAGCAGCCAAGGGCCAGGGGCTAACTATGGCTACACCTTC
clone_size: -; d_call: -; v_call: TRBV10-2; j_call: TRBJ1-5; cdr3_aa: CASGLIKEGEISPQHF; cdr3_nt: TGCGCCAGCGGGCTTATAAAAGAGGGGGAAATCAGCCCCCAGCATTTT
clone_size: once; d_call: -; v_call: TRBV21-1; j_call: TRBJ1-1; cdr3_aa: CASSKLGDRKDEAFF; cdr3_nt: TGTGCCAGCAGCAAATTGGGGGACAGGAAGGATGAAGCTTTCTTT
clone_size: few; d_call: TRBD1; v_call: TRBV4-1; j_call: TRBJ1-6; cdr3_aa: CAPPRDSPHNSPLHF; cdr3_nt: TGCGCCCCCCCCCGGGACAGTCCCCATAATTCACCCCTCCACTTT
clone_size: once; d_call: TRBD1; v_call: TRBV6-5; j_call: TRBJ2-7; cdr3_aa: CASRGGTGVEEQYF; cdr3_nt: TGTGCCAGCAGGGGGGGGACAGGGGTGGAAGAGCAGTACTTC
clone_size: -; d_call: -; v_call: TRBV5-4; j_call: TRBJ1-3; cdr3_aa: CASSLTSGNTIYF; cdr3_nt: TGTGCCAGCAGCTTAACAAGTGGAAACACCATATATTTT
clone_size: -; d_call: -; v_call: TRBV9; j_call: TRBJ1-2; cdr3_aa: CASSVVTAPGYTF; cdr3_nt: TGTGCCAGCAGCGTAGTGACGGCTCCTGGCTACACCTTC
clone_size: -; d_call: -; v_call: TRBV27; j_call: TRBJ2-7; cdr3_aa: CASSLSNGASYEQYF; cdr3_nt: TGTGCCAGCAGTTTATCGAACGGGGCCTCCTACGAGCAGTACTTC
clone_size: -; d_call: -; v_call: TRBV28; j_call: TRBJ1-6; cdr3_aa: CASSLSLAHIPLHF; cdr3_nt: TGTGCCAGCAGTTTATCTCTGGCCCACATCCCCCTCCACTTT
clone_size: -; d_call: -; v_call: TRBV6-4; j_call: TRBJ1-5; cdr3_aa: CASRGTRNRANQPQHF; cdr3_nt: TGTGCCAGCAGGGGAACTAGGAACAGGGCGAATCAGCCCCAGCATTTT
clone_size: -; d_call: TRBD1; v_call: TRBV19; j_call: TRBJ1-5; cdr3_aa: CASSIRTGGNQPQHF; cdr3_nt: TGTGCCAGTAGTATAAGGACAGGGGGCAATCAGCCCCAGCATTTT
clone_size: -; d_call: -; v_call: TRBV7-9; j_call: TRBJ2-5; cdr3_aa: CASSLDFEETQYF; cdr3_nt: TGTGCCAGCAGCTTAGATTTTGAGGAGACCCAGTACTTC
clone_size: -; d_call: -; v_call: TRBV11-2; j_call: TRBJ1-1; cdr3_aa: CASSSSRTEAFF; cdr3_nt: TGTGCCAGCAGCTCAAGTAGAACTGAAGCTTTCTTT
clone_size: -; d_call: -; v_call: TRBV5-6; j_call: TRBJ2-1; cdr3_aa: CASSLGLAGMEQFF; cdr3_nt: TGTGCCAGCAGCTTAGGGTTGGCAGGGATGGAGCAGTTCTTC
clone_size: -; d_call: TRBD2; v_call: TRBV5-1; j_call: TRBJ2-5; cdr3_aa: CASSSGLAGVETQYF; cdr3_nt: TGCGCCAGCAGCTCCGGACTAGCGGGGGTCGAGACCCAGTACTTC
clone_size: -; d_call: -; v_call: TRBV19; j_call: TRBJ1-6; cdr3_aa: CASTPQGRNSNSPLHF; cdr3_nt: TGTGCCAGTACCCCACAGGGTAGAAATAGCAATTCACCCCTCCACTTT
clone_size: -; d_call: TRBD1; v_call: TRBV7-3; j_call: TRBJ1-6; cdr3_aa: CASSLGTGNSPLHF; cdr3_nt: TGTGCCAGCAGCTTAGGGACAGGAAATTCACCCCTCCACTTT
clone_size: -; d_call: -; v_call: TRBV7-2; j_call: TRBJ2-7; cdr3_aa: CASSVQQGNSYEQYF; cdr3_nt: TGTGCCAGCAGCGTCCAACAGGGAAACTCCTACGAGCAGTACTTC
clone_size: once; d_call: TRBD1; v_call: TRBV2; j_call: TRBJ1-1; cdr3_aa: CASRPDRENTEAFF; cdr3_nt: TGTGCCAGCAGGCCAGACAGGGAAAACACTGAAGCTTTCTTT
clone_size: once; d_call: TRBD2; v_call: TRBV7-8; j_call: TRBJ2-3; cdr3_aa: CASSLVLAGVDTQYF; cdr3_nt: TGTGCCAGCAGCTTAGTGCTAGCGGGGGTAGATACGCAGTATTTT
clone_size: -; d_call: -; v_call: TRBV18; j_call: TRBJ2-7; cdr3_aa: CASSPRVNEGLQQYF; cdr3_nt: TGTGCCAGCTCACCTAGAGTCAATGAGGGGTTGCAGCAGTACTTC
clone_size: -; d_call: -; v_call: TRBV12-3/TRBV12-4; j_call: TRBJ2-2; cdr3_aa: CASSFANTGELFF; cdr3_nt: TGTGCCAGCAGTTTTGCGAACACCGGGGAGCTGTTTTTT
clone_size: -; d_call: TRBD1; v_call: TRBV19; j_call: TRBJ1-1; cdr3_aa: CASRDRGNTEAFF; cdr3_nt: TGTGCCAGTAGAGACAGGGGGAACACTGAAGCTTTCTTT
clone_size: once; d_call: TRBD1; v_call: TRBV7-6; j_call: TRBJ1-5; cdr3_aa: CASSRDRDGTQHF; cdr3_nt: TGTGCCAGCAGCCGAGACAGGGACGGCACCCAGCATTTT
clone_size: -; d_call: -; v_call: TRBV18; j_call: TRBJ2-1; cdr3_aa: CASSPRLSYYNEQFF; cdr3_nt: TGTGCCAGCTCACCACGACTCAGTTACTACAATGAGCAGTTCTTC
clone_size: -; d_call: -; v_call: TRBV5-1; j_call: TRBJ1-2; cdr3_aa: CASSLSGGPMGSYGYTF; cdr3_nt: TGCGCCAGCAGCTTGTCCGGCGGCCCAATGGGATCCTATGGCTACACCTTC
clone_size: once; d_call: -; v_call: TRBV7-6; j_call: TRBJ2-3; cdr3_aa: CASSELGSRTDTQYF; cdr3_nt: TGTGCCAGCAGCGAACTAGGGAGTCGCACAGATACGCAGTATTTT